These 23 T cell receptor beta chains were sequenced from one sample in a study of monozygotic twins with inflammatory bowel disease. After re-calling the 5' RACE reads, TCRdb lists one entry per CDR3 protein, DNA absent. Its clone listing holds approximately 330,000 distinct CDR3 sequences. Source material: blood. These TCRs come from a human donor with ulcerative colitis or Crohn's disease, or a healthy co-twin of an affected twin (not recorded which).

The rearrangement uses TRBV28 and TRBJ2-1; TCRdb returns TRBD2, unconfirmable since there is no DNA. This CDR3 has 18 amino acids. Germline V CDR1 and CDR2: MDHEN, SYDVKM. CDR3 loop: CASRKVIRSRDLRNEQFF.

The chain links TRBV7-9 to TRBJ1-1; TCRdb selects TRBD1, and the lack of DNA leaves this call unchecked. The CDR3 runs to 16 residues. Germline V gene sequence: CDR1 SEHNR, CDR2 FQNEAQ (reference sequence). CDR3 loop: CASSSGGAGMNTEAFF.

V and J are TRBV12-3 or TRBV12-4 and TRBJ2-3. CDR3 size: 16 residues. CDR3 protein: CASSRTTAVGGDTQYF.

This chain links TRBV29-1 with TRBJ1-4; the TCRdb call, TRBD1, lacks DNA for checking. The CDR3 has 12 residues. Germline V CDR1 and CDR2: SQVTM, ANQGSEA. The CDR3 here is CSVRTGVEKLFF.

The J gene is TRBJ1-2, the V gene TRBV6-1. The length of the CDR3 is 15 residues. Germline V gene data show CDR1 as MNHNS and CDR2 as SASEGT. The CDR3 spells CASGTLQGTNYGYTF.

The genes are TRBV12-3 or TRBV12-4 and TRBJ1-3; the TCRdb D gene call, TRBD1, has no DNA to confirm it. This CDR3 contains 14 residues. CDR3 residues: CATPGRLSGNTIYF.

The CDR3 is CSARKGATNTEAFF. V and J are TRBV20-1 and TRBJ1-1; TCRdb calls TRBD1, which cannot be checked without DNA. The CDR3 has 14 amino acids. Germline lookup yields CDR1 DFQATT and CDR2 SNEGSKA (reference sequence).

The V and J genes are TRBV20-1 and TRBJ2-1; TCRdb's D call of TRBD2 is untestable without DNA. Germline V gene data show CDR1 as DFQATT and CDR2 as SNEGSKA (reference sequence). CDR3 length equals 15 residues. CDR3 sequence: CSAWVAGSSYNEQFF.

The chain links TRBV18 to TRBJ2-2; TCRdb reports TRBD2, a call that lacks DNA to check it against. The CDR3 runs 17 residues. Germline CDR1 is KGHSH and CDR2 is LQKENI. The CDR3 loop is CASSPGLAGSNTGELFF.

The chain couples TRBV5-1 to TRBJ2-1; lacking DNA, the TRBD2 call made by TCRdb goes unchecked. The CDR3 covers 15 residues. Germline CDR1 SGHRS, CDR2 YFSETQ. Here the CDR3 reads CASSLLLAGDNEQFF.

The V call is TRBV29-1, the J call TRBJ1-1. Germline V gene lookup returns CDR1 SQVTM and CDR2 ANQGSEA. This CDR3 is 13 amino acids long. The chain's CDR3 is CSVEEQRSTEAFF.

The V gene is TRBV20-1, the J gene TRBJ2-7; TCRdb names TRBD1, which stays unverified in the absence of DNA. Germline assignment: CDR1 DFQATT and CDR2 SNEGSKA (reference sequence). The CDR3 runs 16 residues. CDR3 sequence: CSVNQRGTHYINEQYF.

The chain uses TRBV7-2 and TRBJ2-1. Looked up from germline, CDR1 is SGHTA and CDR2 is FQGNSA. This CDR3 is built from 14 residues. This chain's CDR3 is CASSLAGSYNEQFF.

V and J are TRBV5-1 and TRBJ1-3; TCRdb picks TRBD1, but there is no DNA to check that call. This CDR3 has 17 amino acids. CDR1 is SGHRS and CDR2 is YFSETQ in the germline V gene. This CDR3 is CASSLAYGASSGNTIYF.

CDR3 residues: CASSYSTSGSSQEQYF. The genes are TRBV6-2 or TRBV6-3 and TRBJ2-7; checking the TCRdb D call of TRBD2 is not possible without DNA. The length of the CDR3 is 16 residues. Germline V gene data show CDR1 as MNHEY and CDR2 as SVGEGT.

The chain carries TRBV7-6 and TRBJ2-1; TCRdb's D gene call, TRBD1, goes unchecked for lack of DNA. Germline CDR1 SGHVS, CDR2 FNYEAQ. CDR3 length: 13 residues. CDR3 region: CASGAWDNNEQFF.

V and J are TRBV7-6 and TRBJ2-5; TCRdb outputs TRBD2, but without DNA this stays unchecked. CDR1 SGHVS and CDR2 FNYEAQ come from the germline V gene. The CDR3 contains 15 residues. CDR3 protein: CASSGTGTSEETQYF. Using reference TRBV7-6 and TRBJ2-5 for the parts outside the CDR3, the full variable domain is GAGVSQSPRYKVTKRGQDVALRCDPISGHVSLYWYRQALGQGPEFLTYFNYEAQQDKSGLPNDRFSAERPEGSISTLTIQRTEQRDSAMYRCASSGTGTSEETQYFGPGTRLLVL.

The gene calls are TRBV30 and TRBJ2-3; with no DNA, the TCRdb D assignment of TRBD1 cannot be verified. The CDR3 spans 13 residues. Germline assignment: CDR1 GTSNPN and CDR2 SVGIG (reference sequence). The CDR3 protein is CAWIPPRTDTQYF.

V gene TRBV15 combines with J gene TRBJ2-7; TCRdb gives TRBD2 as the D gene, but with no DNA this cannot be confirmed. The CDR3 runs to 15 residues. Per germline, CDR1 LNHNV and CDR2 YYDKDF (reference sequence). Here the CDR3 reads CATSRGGTSGYEQYF.

The V and J genes are TRBV11-3 and TRBJ2-1. The CDR3 totals 11 residues. Germline CDR1 SGHNT, CDR2 YENEEA. CDR3 sequence reads: CASSAHDEQFF.

The chain recombines TRBV5-1 with TRBJ1-5; TCRdb selects TRBD1, and the lack of DNA leaves this call unchecked. CDR1 is SGHRS and CDR2 is YFSETQ in the germline V gene. This CDR3 contains 15 residues. The CDR3 is CASRAGTGMTQPQHF. Drawing the rest from reference TRBV5-1 and TRBJ1-5, the complete variable domain is KAGVTQTPRYLIKTRGQQVTLSCSPISGHRSVSWYQQTPGQGLQFLFEYFSETQRNKGNFPGRFSGRQFSNSRSEMNVSTLELGDSALYLCASRAGTGMTQPQHFGDGTRLSIL.

The genes are TRBV9 and TRBJ2-7; TCRdb's D call, TRBD2, is unchecked because there is no DNA. Germline-derived CDR1 and CDR2 are SGDLS and YYNGEE. CDR3 length: 15 amino acids. CDR3 in amino acids: CASSVLAGSSYEQYF.

The chain couples TRBV28 to TRBJ2-5; TCRdb's D call, TRBD1, is unchecked because there is no DNA. Germline V CDR1 and CDR2: MDHEN, SYDVKM. This CDR3 is 13 amino acids long. CDR3 in amino acids: CASSTPLRATQYF.